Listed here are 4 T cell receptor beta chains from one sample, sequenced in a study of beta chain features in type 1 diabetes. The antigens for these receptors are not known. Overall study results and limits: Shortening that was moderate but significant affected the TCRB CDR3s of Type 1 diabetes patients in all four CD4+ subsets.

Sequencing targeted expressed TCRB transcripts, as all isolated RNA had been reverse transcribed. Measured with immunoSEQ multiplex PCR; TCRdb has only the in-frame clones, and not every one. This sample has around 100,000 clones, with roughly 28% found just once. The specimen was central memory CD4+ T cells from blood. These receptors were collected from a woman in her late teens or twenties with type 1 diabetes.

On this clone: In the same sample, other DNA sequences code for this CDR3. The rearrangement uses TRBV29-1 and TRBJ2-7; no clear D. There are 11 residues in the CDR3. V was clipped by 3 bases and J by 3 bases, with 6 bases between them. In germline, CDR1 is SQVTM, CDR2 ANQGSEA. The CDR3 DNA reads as TGCAGCGTTGACGGTCTCTACGAGCAGTACTTC. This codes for CSVDGLYEQYF.

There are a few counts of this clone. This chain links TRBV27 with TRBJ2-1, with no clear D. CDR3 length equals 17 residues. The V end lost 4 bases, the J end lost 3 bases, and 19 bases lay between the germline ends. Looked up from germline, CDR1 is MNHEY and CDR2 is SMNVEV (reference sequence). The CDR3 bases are TGTGCCAGCAGTTCCCCTTCAACGACTCAAGTCTACAATGAGCAGTTCTTC. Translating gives CASSSPSTTQVYNEQFF.

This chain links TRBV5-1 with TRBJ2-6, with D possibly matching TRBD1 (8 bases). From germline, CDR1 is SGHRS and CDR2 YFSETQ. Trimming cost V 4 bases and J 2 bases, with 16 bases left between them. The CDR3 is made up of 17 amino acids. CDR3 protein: CASSPGQGLTGANVLTF. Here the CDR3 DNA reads TGCGCCAGCAGCCCAGGACAGGGACTAACTGGGGCCAACGTCCTGACTTTC.

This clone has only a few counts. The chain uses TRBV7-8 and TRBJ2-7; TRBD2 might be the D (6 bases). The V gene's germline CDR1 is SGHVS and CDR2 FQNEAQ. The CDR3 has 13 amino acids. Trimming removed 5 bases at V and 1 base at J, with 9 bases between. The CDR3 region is CASSMTRSYEQYF. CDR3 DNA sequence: TGTGCCAGCAGCATGACTAGGTCCTACGAGCAGTACTTC.